Listed below are T cell receptor beta chains from one sample, sequenced in a study of control samples from healthy donors and cancer patients. Produced via immunoSEQ multiplex PCR; TCRdb's table is partial and in-frame only. The data contain approximately 160,000 clones, 90% to 95% of them singletons. The sequencing input was blood. These TCRs come from a woman aged 55-69 years in good health. The CDR3 runs from the conserved cysteine through the conserved F or W. The D gene is left open where the match is weak. Where a row states a size, it is once, few, many or the class of an expanded clone; other rows omit it.

d_call j_call clone_size v_call cdr3_length cdr3_nt cdr3_aa
NA TRBJ1-1 NA TRBV7-2 13 TGTGCCAGCAGCCGAGGATCGGGCCTCGAAGCTTTCTTT CASSRGSGLEAFF
NA TRBJ1-1 NA TRBV7-2 14 TGTGCCAGCAGTCCCCCCTCCCGCCAGGATGAAGCTTTCTTT CASSPPSRQDEAFF
NA TRBJ1-2 NA TRBV7-8 14 TGTGCCAGCAGCCCAGGGCGACAGAACTATGGCTACACCTTC CASSPGRQNYGYTF
TRBD1 TRBJ1-5 NA TRBV12-5 16 TGTGCTAGTGGTTTGGCATTGGACAGGCCGAATCAGCCCCAGCATTTT CASGLALDRPNQPQHF
TRBD1 TRBJ1-1 NA TRBV11-1 14 TGTGCCAGCAGGAGAAACAGGGGGGCGACTGAAGCTTTCTTT CASRRNRGATEAFF
NA TRBJ2-3 once TRBV21-1 14 TGTGCCAGCAGCAAGAGGAGGGAAACAGATACGCAGTATTTT CASSKRRETDTQYF
NA TRBJ1-2 NA TRBV7-9 15 TGTGCCAGCAGCCAAGACAGTTCAGCTAACTATGGCTACACCTTC CASSQDSSANYGYTF
NA TRBJ2-5 NA TRBV5-4 15 TGTGCCAGCAGCGCTAAGGCAGGGCGGCAAGAGACCCAGTACTTC CASSAKAGRQETQYF
TRBD1 TRBJ1-1 NA TRBV14 18 TGTGCCAGCAGCCAAGATTTCTGGCAGGGGGCACGGGACACTGAAGCTTTCTTT CASSQDFWQGARDTEAFF
NA TRBJ2-1 NA TRBV3-1/TRBV3-2 16 TGTGCCAGCAGCCAAGAGGGGACCCGTCTTTACAATGAGCAGTTCTTC CASSQEGTRLYNEQFF
NA TRBJ2-5 NA TRBV30 15 TGTGCCTGGAGTGCCGTCGTTGGGTTCGGTCAGACCCAGTACTTC CAWSAVVGFGQTQYF
NA TRBJ2-5 NA TRBV5-4 11 TGTGCCAGCAGCTTCGGAGAGACCCAGTACTTC CASSFGETQYF
NA TRBJ2-7 NA TRBV5-6 11 TGTGCCAGCAGCAAAACCTACGAGCAGTACTTC CASSKTYEQYF
NA TRBJ1-1 NA TRBV5-1 16 TGCGCCAGCAGGCATCAGGCCCCGGGGGGCGCCACTGAAGCTTTCTTT CASRHQAPGGATEAFF
NA TRBJ2-7 once TRBV4-3 16 TGCGCCAGCAGCCAAGGGTCCGGGACGTGGAATGAGGAGCAGTACTTC CASSQGSGTWNEEQYF
TRBD2 TRBJ2-1 NA TRBV6-2/TRBV6-3 15 TGTGCCAGCAGCCCCGGGCTAGCGGGGGGGAATGAGCAGTTCTTC CASSPGLAGGNEQFF
TRBD2 TRBJ2-7 NA TRBV4-2 16 TGTGCCAGCAGCCAAGGGACTAGCGGGGGCTCCTACGAGCAGTACTTC CASSQGTSGGSYEQYF
TRBD1 TRBJ2-7 NA TRBV5-8 15 TGTGCCAGCAGCTCGACGGGACAGGGTTGGGACGAGCAGTACTTC CASSSTGQGWDEQYF
NA TRBJ1-5 NA TRBV30 18 TGTGCCTGGAGTTGGCCCCGAGTTAACGAAAATAGCAATCAGCCCCAGCATTTT CAWSWPRVNENSNQPQHF
NA TRBJ1-1 NA TRBV11-3 15 TGTGCCAGCAGCTTAAAATTTGGGGCGAACACTGAAGCTTTCTTT CASSLKFGANTEAFF
TRBD2 TRBJ2-1 once TRBV29-1 18 TGCAGCATAAGTCTCCCTTGGCTCAGCGGGGGGCTTTACAATGAGCAGTTCTTC CSISLPWLSGGLYNEQFF
NA TRBJ1-2 NA TRBV12-3/TRBV12-4 13 TGTGCCAGCAGTCTTTCGAGATTACAGGGCTACACCTTC CASSLSRLQGYTF
NA TRBJ1-1 NA TRBV7-2 13 TGTGCCAGCAGCTACCACTTAGACACTGAAGCTTTCTTT CASSYHLDTEAFF
TRBD2 TRBJ2-2 NA TRBV13 19 TGTGCCAGCAGCCCTATGACAGGACTAGCGGCGCTGAACACCGGGGAGCTGTTTTTT CASSPMTGLAALNTGELFF